This T cell receptor (beta chain) was sequenced during a study of siplizumab effects on memory and regulatory T cells. Per germline, CDR1 MNHEY and CDR2 SVGAGI. Trimming removed 7 bases from V and 1 base from J, with 10 bases in between. The CDR3 has 13 residues. The data were produced by immunoSEQ multiplex PCR, yet TCRdb's version contains in-frame clones alone and is incomplete. The sample shows 85,000 to 130,000 clones, 93% of them seen only once. A remark on this clone: Its antigen remains unknown.

Study findings and constraints: Naive T cells appeared more diverse than memory cells and seemed to be major alloresponse contributors.

The sample was Tregs sorted from blood. This receptor was taken from a human donor in good health. The chain has TRBV6-5 and TRBJ1-1, with D possibly matching TRBD1 (6 bases). The CDR3 reads CASKKTGNTEAFF. The CDR3, as DNA: TGTGCCAGCAAAAAGACAGGGAACACTGAAGCTTTCTTT.